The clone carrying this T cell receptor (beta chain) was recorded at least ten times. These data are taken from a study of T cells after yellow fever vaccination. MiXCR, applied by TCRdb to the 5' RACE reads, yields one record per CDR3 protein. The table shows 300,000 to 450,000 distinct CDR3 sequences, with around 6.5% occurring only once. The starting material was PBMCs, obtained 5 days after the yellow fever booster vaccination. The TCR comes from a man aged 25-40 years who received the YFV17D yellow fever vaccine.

CDR3 nucleotides: TGTGCCAGCAGCCTTGGGAGGGCAAACGAGCAGTACTTC. Translation: CASSLGRANEQYF. The V call is TRBV3-1, the J call TRBJ2-7; TRBD2 aligns across 7 bases. CDR1 is LGHDT, CDR2 YNNKEL, per germline (reference sequence). CDR3 length equals 13 residues. V gave up 4 bases and J gave up 5 bases; unmatched junction bases: 5.